This passage covers 17 T cell receptor beta chains from one sample sequenced in a study of blood T cell repertoires in COVID-19. Data came from immunoSEQ multiplex PCR; TCRdb stores just in-frame clones and leaves some out. In the table there are approximately 250,000 clones, approximately 84% of which are singletons. The sequencing sample was made of peripheral blood. These receptors were taken from a man aged 40-49 years with acute or convalescent COVID-19.

This chain uses TRBV20-1 with TRBJ2-1; 9 bases align to TRBD1. J lost 5 bases, V lost 3 bases, and 5 bases had no gene match. From germline, CDR1 is DFQATT and CDR2 SNEGSKA (reference sequence). The CDR3 runs to 14 residues. CDR3: CSASGTGNNNEQFF. In DNA, the CDR3 is TGCAGTGCTAGTGGGACAGGGAACAACAATGAGCAGTTCTTC.

The V and J genes are TRBV27 and TRBJ1-2; no clear D gene. The germline gives CDR1 MNHEY, CDR2 SMNVEV (reference sequence). The CDR3 sequence is 17 residues long. Trimming stripped 3 bases from V and 3 bases from J, with 20 bases between. Written as DNA, the CDR3 is TGTGCCAGCAGTTTTTCCACGGGAGTAGTGGCCGACTATGGCTACACCTTC. Translated, it gives CASSFSTGVVADYGYTF.

This clone was detected a few times. The rearrangement uses TRBV11-3 and TRBJ1-1; D is perhaps TRBD1 (5 bases). CDR1 is SGHNT, CDR2 YENEEA, per germline. Trimming stripped 5 bases from V and 7 bases from J, with 17 bases between. CDR3 length: 14 amino acids. The CDR3 coding sequence is TGTGCCAGCAGCGAGGACAAAGTATACAATGAAGCTTTCTTT. It codes for CASSEDKVYNEAFF.

CDR3 DNA: TGCGCCAGCAGCTCTACAGGGGGAGCCTCAGATACGCAGTATTTT. Translated: CASSSTGGASDTQYF. J is TRBJ2-3 and V is TRBV5-1, with 8 bases that match TRBD1. The V segment lost 3 bases and the J segment 4 bases; nucleotides outside the gene matches: 7. This CDR3 comprises 15 residues. CDR1 and CDR2 from the germline V gene are SGHRS and YFSETQ.

A few counts support this clone. The V call is TRBV19, the J call TRBJ1-2; D gene ambiguous. In germline, CDR1 is LNHDA, CDR2 SQIVND (reference sequence). V gave up 5 bases and J gave up 4 bases, with 17 bases separating them. The CDR3 extends over 15 amino acids. CDR3 protein: CASSPIGPAVYGYTF. The CDR3 coding sequence is TGTGCCAGTAGTCCAATCGGCCCTGCGGTCTATGGCTACACCTTC.

The chain combines TRBV7-9 with TRBJ1-1; 10 bases map to TRBD1. The CDR3 is 14 residues long. Germline V lookup: CDR1 SEHNR, CDR2 FQNEAQ (reference sequence). V lost 5 bases and J lost 9; bases outside the gene matches: 9. The CDR3 nucleotides are TGTGCCAGCAGCCACCGGGACAGGGGATTACAAGCTTTCTTT. It encodes CASSHRDRGLQAFF.

The chain combines TRBV7-3 with TRBJ2-1; 9 bases are a match to TRBD1. This CDR3 is 13 amino acids long. J lost 6 bases, V lost 11 bases, and 8 bases had no gene match. The germline V gene has CDR1 SGHTA and CDR2 FQGTGA. CDR3 nucleotide sequence: TGTGCCCATTCCGGACAGGGGTGCAATGAGCAGTTCTTC. Translated: CAHSGQGCNEQFF.

This clone was observed a single time. The CDR3 region is CAWSVGGQGAVEQYF. The CDR3 bases are TGTGCCTGGAGTGTAGGGGGACAGGGGGCGGTCGAGCAGTACTTC. The rearrangement uses TRBV30 and TRBJ2-7; TRBD1 agrees at 12 bases. V was pared by 0 bases and J by 6 bases, with 6 bases of the junction left unmatched. CDR1 is GTSNPN and CDR2 is SVGIG in the germline V gene (reference sequence). This CDR3 is 15 amino acids long. Full variable domain (rest looked up from reference TRBV30 and TRBJ2-7): SQTIHQWPATLVQPVGSPLSLECTVEGTSNPNLYWYRQAAGRGLQLLFYSVGIGQISSEVPQNLSASRPQDRQFILSSKKLLLSDSGFYLCAWSVGGQGAVEQYFGPGTRLTVT.

This chain uses TRBV30 with TRBJ2-1, with TRBD2 matching over 8 bases. The CDR3 length is 12 residues. The germline gives CDR1 GTSNPN, CDR2 SVGIG (reference sequence). V trimming: 5 bases; J trimming: 10 bases; junction bases outside the gene matches: 7. This chain's CDR3 is CAWFSGVGEQFF. DNA of the CDR3: TGTGCCTGGTTTAGCGGGGTCGGAGAGCAGTTCTTC. The complete variable domain, with remaining parts taken from reference TRBV30 and TRBJ2-1, reads SQTIHQWPATLVQPVGSPLSLECTVEGTSNPNLYWYRQAAGRGLQLLFYSVGIGQISSEVPQNLSASRPQDRQFILSSKKLLLSDSGFYLCAWFSGVGEQFFGPGTRLTVL.

The chain is built from TRBV6-5 and TRBJ2-7; 9 bases are a match to TRBD1. The germline gives CDR1 MNHEY, CDR2 SVGAGI. The V segment lost 6 bases and the J segment 6 bases; nucleotides outside the gene matches: 6. The CDR3 runs to 13 residues. CDR3 sequence reads: CASRRDREGEQYF. The CDR3 DNA follows: TGTGCCAGCAGAAGGGACAGGGAGGGCGAGCAGTACTTC.

The chain carries TRBV7-2 and TRBJ2-7; 8 nucleotides match TRBD2. This CDR3 has 14 residues. The J segment lost 6 bases and the V segment lost 11 bases, leaving 15 bases of the junction unmatched. The germline gives CDR1 SGHTA, CDR2 FQGNSA. CDR3 sequence: CAGRLSGGEGEQYF. Here the CDR3 DNA reads TGTGCCGGCCGCCTGTCGGGAGGGGAGGGCGAGCAGTACTTC.

This chain links TRBV2 with TRBJ1-2; the match to TRBD1 covers 7 bases. The germline CDR1 and CDR2 sequences are SNHLY and FYNNEI. V lost 3 bases to trimming and J lost 2 bases; unmatched junction nucleotides: 3. This CDR3 spans 14 amino acids. CDR3 coding DNA: TGTGCCAGCAGTGATAGGGGGCAGAACTATGGCTACACCTTC. Residues: CASSDRGQNYGYTF. Looking up the rest from reference TRBV2 and TRBJ1-2 gives the full variable domain: EPEVTQTPSHQVTQMGQEVILRCVPISNHLYFYWYRQILGQKVEFLVSFYNNEISEKSEIFDDQFSVERPDGSNFTLKIRSTKLEDSAMYFCASSDRGQNYGYTFGSGTRLTVV.

V and J are TRBV11-3 and TRBJ2-1, with TRBD1 identical over 12 bases. The germline V gene encodes CDR1 SGHNT and CDR2 YENEEA. V dropped 5 bases and J dropped 6; count of bases not matched to a gene: 5. There are 15 residues in the CDR3. CDR3 in amino acids: CASSEGTGGINEQFF. CDR3 coding DNA: TGTGCCAGCAGCGAAGGGACAGGGGGCATCAATGAGCAGTTCTTC.

V gene TRBV9 combines with J gene TRBJ1-4; D unclear. Per germline, CDR1 SGDLS and CDR2 YYNGEE. The CDR3 sequence is 14 residues long. The V end was cut by 2 bases, the J end by 6 bases, with 11 bases between. DNA of the CDR3: TGTGCCAGCAGCGTTTCCTTACAGCATGAAAAACTGTTTTTT. This gives the protein CASSVSLQHEKLFF.

This clone was detected once. The gene calls are TRBV19 and TRBJ1-2, with TRBD1 matching over 7 bases. V gave up 5 bases and J gave up 1 base; unmatched junction bases: 7. Germline V gives CDR1 LNHDA, CDR2 SQIVND (reference sequence). The CDR3 is made up of 15 amino acids. CDR3 region: CASSFRGTNNYGYTF. The CDR3 bases are TGTGCCAGTAGTTTCAGGGGGACCAATAACTATGGCTACACCTTC.

A few counts support this clone. The chain employs TRBV29-1 and TRBJ1-2; TRBD1 aligns across 7 bases. Germline loops: CDR1 SQVTM, CDR2 ANQGSEA. The length of the CDR3 is 16 residues. V shed 6 bases and J 6 bases; nucleotides not matched to a gene: 19. CDR3 nucleotide sequence: TGCAGCGTGTTCATACCCGGACAGGCCCATTTGGATGGCTACACCTTC. Its translation: CSVFIPGQAHLDGYTF.

The chain employs TRBV11-2 and TRBJ2-1; tentative D call: TRBD2 (5 bases). Trimming took off 1 base at V and 2 bases at J, with 15 bases between the two ends. Germline V gene lookup returns CDR1 SGHAT and CDR2 FQNNGV. The length of the CDR3 is 17 residues. The CDR3 DNA is TGTGCCAGCAGCTTAGCCGGACTTAGGGTGACCTACAATGAGCAGTTCTTC. Its translation is CASSLAGLRVTYNEQFF.